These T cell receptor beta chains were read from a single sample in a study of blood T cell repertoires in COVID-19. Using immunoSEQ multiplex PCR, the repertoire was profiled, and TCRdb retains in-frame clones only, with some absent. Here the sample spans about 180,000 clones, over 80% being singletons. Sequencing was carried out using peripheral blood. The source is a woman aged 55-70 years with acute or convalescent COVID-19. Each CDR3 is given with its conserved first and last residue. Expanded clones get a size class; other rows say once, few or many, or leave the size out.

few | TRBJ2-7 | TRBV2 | CASTGGGQGLYEQYF
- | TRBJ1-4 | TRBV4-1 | CASRSLGTANEKLFF
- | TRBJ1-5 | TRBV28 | CASSLDQLSRVVNQPQHF
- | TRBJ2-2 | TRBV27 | CASSFGTSGGTGELFF
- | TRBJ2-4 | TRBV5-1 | CASSLEGTAKNIQYF
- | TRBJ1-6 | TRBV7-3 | CASSNGQLNSPLHF
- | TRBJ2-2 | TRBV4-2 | CASSDPSGSNTGELFF
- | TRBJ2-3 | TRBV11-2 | CASSLREPRDTDTQYF
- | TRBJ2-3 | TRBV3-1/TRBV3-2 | CASSQLAGGPDTQYF
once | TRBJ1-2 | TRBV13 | CAGIPGNLNYGYTF
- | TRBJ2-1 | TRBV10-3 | CAISGGTSGGHNEQFF
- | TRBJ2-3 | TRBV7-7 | CASSYDSADTQYF
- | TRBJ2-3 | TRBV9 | CASSVGEGRGNTDTQYF
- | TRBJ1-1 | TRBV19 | CASSMDRNTEAFF
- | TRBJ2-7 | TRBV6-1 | CASSVARDSPYEQYF
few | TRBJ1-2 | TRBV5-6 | CASSLPGHIPLYGYTF
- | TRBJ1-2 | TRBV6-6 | CASSYPSGGDYGYTF
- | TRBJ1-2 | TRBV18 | CASSPLDSAGYTF
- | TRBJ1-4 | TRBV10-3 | CAISESNRVSYEKLFF
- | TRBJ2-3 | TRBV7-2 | CASSPTSGGNTDTQYF
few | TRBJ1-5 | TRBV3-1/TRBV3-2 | CASSPGTGGNQPQHF
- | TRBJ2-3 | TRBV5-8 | CASSTGTGYTDTQYF
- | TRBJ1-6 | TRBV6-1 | CASSAFPGQGHSPLHF
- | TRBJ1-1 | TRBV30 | CAWDTGRPTEAFF
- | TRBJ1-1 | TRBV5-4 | CASSFKAGPNTEAFF
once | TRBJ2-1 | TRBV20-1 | CSARIDSEQFF
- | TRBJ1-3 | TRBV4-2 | CASSQEGTGGSGNTIYF
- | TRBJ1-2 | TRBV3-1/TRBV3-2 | CASSQDRTVGYTF
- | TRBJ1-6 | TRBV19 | CASSINNSPLHF
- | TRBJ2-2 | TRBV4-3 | CASSQDRGNTGELFF
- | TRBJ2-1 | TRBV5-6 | CASSLTWQGFYNEQFF
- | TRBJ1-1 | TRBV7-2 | CASSLALGVTEAFF
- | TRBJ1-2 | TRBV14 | CASSHQNRGGYGYTF
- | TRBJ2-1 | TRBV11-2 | CASSFSGEQFF
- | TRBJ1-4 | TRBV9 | CASSTGQQPYNEKLFF
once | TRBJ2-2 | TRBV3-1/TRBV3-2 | CASSQGTARGELFF
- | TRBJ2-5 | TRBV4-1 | CASSLHFGGLAALQETQYF
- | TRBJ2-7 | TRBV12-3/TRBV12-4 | CASSFGSPSEQYF
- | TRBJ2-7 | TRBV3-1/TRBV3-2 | CASSPRQGVYEQYF
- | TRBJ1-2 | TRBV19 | CASSIDLRGGRNYGYTF
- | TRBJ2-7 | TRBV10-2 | CASDGASGSYEQYF
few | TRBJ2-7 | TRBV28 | CASSLFRGSSYEQYF
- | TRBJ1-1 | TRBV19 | CASSPDRGLVTEAFF
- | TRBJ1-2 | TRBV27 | CASSYGTGEGYTF
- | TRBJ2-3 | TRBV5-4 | CASSSTRLTLTDTQYF
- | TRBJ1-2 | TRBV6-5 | CASRTTGTSDYGYTF
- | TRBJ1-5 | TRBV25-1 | CASSEVENSNQPQHF
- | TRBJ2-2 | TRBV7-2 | CASSFPRDRASNTGELFF
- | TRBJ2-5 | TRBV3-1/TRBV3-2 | CASSQVRGETQYF
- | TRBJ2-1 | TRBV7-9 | CASSLEAGQSNEQFF
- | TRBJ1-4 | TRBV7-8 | CASSLAWTGANEKLFF
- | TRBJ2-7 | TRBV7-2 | CASSLRAAAYEQYF